This entry lists 25 T cell receptor beta chains sequenced from one sample in a study of T cell responses to AZD1222 COVID-19 vaccine. TCRdb's copy holds only in-frame clones and misses some; the assay was immunoSEQ multiplex PCR. The sample has 150,000 to 180,000 clones, 70% to 90% seen once; the top ten hold 5.5%. The sample was peripheral blood, taken on day 0 of MenACWY control vaccination. The receptors here all came from an adult in good health.

The V and J genes are TRBV19 and TRBJ1-5; 8 nucleotides match TRBD1. V shed 7 bases, J shed 0 bases, and the junction held 5 bases outside the gene matches. CDR3 length: 15 amino acids. From germline, CDR1 is LNHDA and CDR2 SQIVND (reference sequence). In DNA, the CDR3 is TGTGCCAGTATAGACAGGGGCTATAGCAATCAGCCCCAGCATTTT. This gives the protein CASIDRGYSNQPQHF. Drawing the rest from reference TRBV19 and TRBJ1-5, the complete variable domain is DGGITQSPKYLFRKEGQNVTLSCEQNLNHDAMYWYRQDPGQGLRLIYYSQIVNDFQKGDIAEGYSVSREKKESFPLTVTSAQKNPTAFYLCASIDRGYSNQPQHFGDGTRLSIL.

The V and J genes are TRBV9 and TRBJ1-3; TRBD1 might be the D (6 bases). The CDR3 is 16 residues long. The germline gives CDR1 SGDLS, CDR2 YYNGEE. The V end lost 3 bases, the J end lost 2 bases, and 15 bases lay between the germline ends. For the CDR3, the DNA is TGTGCCAGCAGCGCCCTAGGGGGGATGGCTGGAAACACCATATATTTT. It is translated as CASSALGGMAGNTIYF.

The genes are TRBV18 and TRBJ1-1; TRBD1 is a possible D gene (5 bases). The germline CDR1 and CDR2 sequences are KGHSH and LQKENI. V lost 6 bases to trimming and J lost 0 bases, with 8 bases between them. The CDR3 runs 13 residues. The CDR3, as DNA: TGTGCCAGCTCTCAACAGGTGAACACTGAAGCTTTCTTT. This sequence encodes CASSQQVNTEAFF.

The chain carries TRBV27 and TRBJ1-6; D is perhaps TRBD1 (5 bases). This CDR3 is built from 14 residues. The germline V and J ends were trimmed by 6 bases and 10 bases, with 16 bases remaining between them. Germline values: CDR1 MNHEY, CDR2 SMNVEV (reference sequence). CDR3 sequence reads: CASSVDSRGSPLHF. The DNA for the CDR3 is TGTGCCAGCAGCGTAGACAGTAGGGGATCACCCCTCCACTTT.

This clone was seen once. V is TRBV6-5 and J is TRBJ1-5; D may be TRBD1 (6 bases). V gave up 6 bases and J gave up 0 bases, with 12 bases separating them. Germline V gives CDR1 MNHEY, CDR2 SVGAGI. This CDR3 contains 15 residues. The CDR3 coding sequence is TGTGCCAGCAGCTCGAGGGGGAATAGCAATCAGCCCCAGCATTTT. This translates into CASSSRGNSNQPQHF.

This chain joins TRBV21-1 and TRBJ2-7; the DNA was not used to check the table's D call, TRBD1. TRBV21-1 is shown as a pseudogene. The length of the CDR3 is 19 residues. The CDR3 region is CASSHPPPDSSLGIYEQYV. For the CDR3, the DNA is TGTGCCAGCAGCCACCCCCCCCCGGACAGCTCTTTAGGTATCTACGAGCAGTACGTC.

The J gene is TRBJ2-4, the V gene TRBV30; 8 bases map to TRBD1. The CDR3 is 15 residues long. V gave up 2 bases and J gave up 4 bases; unmatched junction bases: 7. Looked up from germline, CDR1 is GTSNPN and CDR2 is SVGIG (reference sequence). The DNA for the CDR3 is TGTGCCTGGAGTCCTCCTGACAGGGGTAAAAACATTCAGTACTTC. Translation gives CAWSPPDRGKNIQYF.

The chain links TRBV28 to TRBJ1-5, with D hard to call. Germline CDR1 reads MDHEN; CDR2 reads SYDVKM. The V and J ends lost 5 bases and 7 bases respectively, with 18 bases between them. The CDR3 loop spans 15 amino acids. CDR3 amino acids: CASSPRTGLKQPQHF. The CDR3 DNA follows: TGTGCCAGCAGTCCTCGGACCGGGCTGAAGCAGCCCCAGCATTTT.

The V call is TRBV10-3, the J call TRBJ2-1; D gene unclear. Germline CDR1 reads ENHRY; CDR2 reads SYGVKD. This CDR3 spans 14 amino acids. Trimming stripped 11 bases from V and 0 bases from J, with 14 bases between. The CDR3 DNA follows: TGTGCCTCAAAGTTCTCCAGCTCCTACAATGAGCAGTTCTTC. It translates to CASKFSSSYNEQFF.

This CDR3 is CASTGVLETDTQYF. In DNA form, the CDR3 reads TGTGCCAGCACGGGGGTTCTGGAGACAGATACGCAGTATTTT. The V gene is TRBV13, the J gene TRBJ2-3; tentative D call: TRBD2 (6 bases). The V and J ends lost 7 bases and 3 bases respectively, with 14 bases between them. In germline, CDR1 is PRHDT, CDR2 FYEKMQ (reference sequence). This CDR3 has 14 amino acids.

The chain links TRBV5-1 to TRBJ1-1; unclear D gene. Per germline, CDR1 SGHRS and CDR2 YFSETQ. V was shortened by 4 bases and J by 2 bases, with 18 bases between the two germline ends. CDR3 size: 16 residues. The CDR3 protein is CASSPLGPETNTEAFF. In nucleotides, the CDR3 is TGCGCCAGCAGCCCCCTCGGGCCTGAAACAAACACTGAAGCTTTCTTT.

There are a few counts of this clone. J is TRBJ1-1 and V is TRBV18; D is perhaps TRBD1 (5 bases). The CDR3 has 15 amino acids. Germline V gene lookup returns CDR1 KGHSH and CDR2 LQKENI. With 2 bases removed from V and 0 bases from J, the gap between germline ends came to 10 bases. CDR3 protein: CASSPTRDLNTEAFF. Written as DNA, the CDR3 is TGTGCCAGCTCACCAACGCGGGACTTGAACACTGAAGCTTTCTTT.

The chain carries TRBV4-1 and TRBJ2-1, with D unclear. The germline V and J ends were trimmed by 4 bases and 5 bases, with 15 bases remaining between them. Germline V gives CDR1 MGHRA, CDR2 YSYEKL. CDR3 length equals 15 residues. The CDR3 reads CASSLNGALHNEQFF. In DNA, the CDR3 is TGCGCCAGCAGCCTCAACGGAGCTCTCCACAATGAGCAGTTCTTC.

A few counts support this clone. The V and J genes are TRBV28 and TRBJ1-1; D possibly corresponds to TRBD1 (5 bases). Trimming took 5 bases from V and 2 from J, leaving 24 bases between them. Germline V gene sequence: CDR1 MDHEN, CDR2 SYDVKM. This CDR3 is built from 18 residues. The CDR3 reads CASSLTAAGPKGNTEAFF. As DNA, the CDR3 is TGTGCCAGCAGTCTAACCGCTGCGGGACCGAAAGGTAACACTGAAGCTTTCTTT.

The V call is TRBV19, the J call TRBJ1-5, with 11 bases that match TRBD1. V lost 4 bases and J lost 0; bases outside the gene matches: 8. The CDR3 extends over 18 amino acids. Germline-derived CDR1 and CDR2 are LNHDA and SQIVND (reference sequence). Here the CDR3 reads CASSSTGTGGFSNQPQHF. CDR3 nucleotides: TGTGCCAGTAGTAGCACCGGGACAGGGGGTTTTAGCAATCAGCCCCAGCATTTT.

The CDR3, as DNA: TGTGCCAGTGAACGCAGGGATTACTATGGCTACACCTTC. Its translation: CASERRDYYGYTF. J is TRBJ1-2 and V is TRBV19; weak D call: TRBD1 (5 bases). Trimming cost V 8 bases and J 3 bases, with 13 bases left between them. Germline V gives CDR1 LNHDA, CDR2 SQIVND (reference sequence). This CDR3 spans 13 amino acids.

This clone is a singleton in its sample. This sequence joins TRBV5-1 and TRBJ1-4; the match to TRBD1 covers 10 bases. V gave up 4 bases and J gave up 11 bases; unmatched junction bases: 8. This CDR3 is built from 14 residues. Germline CDR1 reads SGHRS; CDR2 reads YFSETQ. The CDR3 DNA reads TGCGCCAGCAGCCCCGCCGGGACAGGGGACAAACTGTTTTTT. Translating gives CASSPAGTGDKLFF.

The chain uses TRBV19 and TRBJ1-2, with D unresolved. The CDR3 covers 15 residues. Germline lookup yields CDR1 LNHDA and CDR2 SQIVND (reference sequence). Trimming stripped 1 base from V and 5 bases from J, with 14 bases between. Here the CDR3 reads CASSIVAREGYGYTF. The CDR3 nucleotides are TGTGCCAGTAGTATAGTTGCGAGGGAAGGGTATGGCTACACCTTC.

The chain links TRBV11-1 to TRBJ1-1; no clear D gene. The germline V gene encodes CDR1 SGHAT and CDR2 FQDESV (reference sequence). Trimming took off 1 base at V and 3 bases at J, with 0 bases between the two ends. The CDR3 extends over 11 amino acids. The CDR3 DNA follows: TGTGCCAGCAGCTTAGACACTGAAGCTTTCTTT. This codes for CASSLDTEAFF.

The V gene is TRBV4-1, the J gene TRBJ2-4; D is uncertain. V was trimmed by 2 bases and J by 12 bases, leaving 11 bases between them. The CDR3 covers 12 residues. The germline V gene has CDR1 MGHRA and CDR2 YSYEKL. CDR3 sequence reads: CASSQNGRNQYF. For the CDR3, the DNA is TGCGCCAGCAGCCAAAACGGCCGAAATCAGTACTTC.

This clone has more than one count but fewer than ten. The rearrangement uses TRBV6-4 and TRBJ1-2; tentative D call: TRBD1 (5 bases). V was trimmed by 6 bases and J by 7 bases, leaving 15 bases between them. CDR3 size: 13 residues. In germline, CDR1 is MRHNA, CDR2 SNTAGT. Here the CDR3 DNA reads TGTGCCAGCAGACCCCAGGGTGAGGGTGGCTACACCTTC. It is translated as CASRPQGEGGYTF.

This chain uses TRBV6-4 with TRBJ1-1, with TRBD1 matching over 7 bases. V was clipped by 5 bases and J by 3 bases; unmatched bases: 9. Germline CDR1 reads MRHNA; CDR2 reads SNTAGT. The CDR3 extends over 15 amino acids. CDR3 DNA sequence: TGTGCCAGCAGTCCAGCCGGGACAGCCTACACTGAAGCTTTCTTT. Its protein product is CASSPAGTAYTEAFF.

V gene TRBV2 combines with J gene TRBJ1-3, with TRBD1 as a possible D gene (6 bases). The CDR3 has 14 amino acids. Germline V lookup: CDR1 SNHLY, CDR2 FYNNEI. Trimming removed 7 bases from V and 9 bases from J, with 19 bases in between. The CDR3 nucleotides are TGTGCCAGCAAATACGGGGGCGCCACAGGCACCATATATTTT. Amino acid sequence: CASKYGGATGTIYF.

This chain connects TRBV7-2 to TRBJ2-7; D gene uncertain. The germline V gene has CDR1 SGHTA and CDR2 FQGNSA. This CDR3 has 14 residues. Trimming removed 0 bases from V and 0 bases from J, with 6 bases in between. The CDR3 is CASSLAHLSYEQYF. CDR3 coding DNA: TGTGCCAGCAGCTTAGCACATCTCTCCTACGAGCAGTACTTC.

The chain uses TRBV28 and TRBJ2-7; weak D call: TRBD1 (5 bases). V was cut by 8 bases and J by 3 bases, with 11 bases left in between. This CDR3 is 12 amino acids long. In germline, CDR1 is MDHEN, CDR2 SYDVKM. In DNA form, the CDR3 reads TGTGCCAGCTCAAAAGGGGTCTACGAGCAGTACGTC. This sequence encodes CASSKGVYEQYV.